A selection of T cell receptor beta chains follows, all from one sample in a study of CD8+ T cells in alopecia areata. The method was immunoSEQ multiplex PCR; TCRdb's version includes in-frame clones alone and lacks a portion of them. The sample lists 140,000 to 150,000 clones; about 60% were seen once. This specimen was CD4+ T cells sorted from blood, taken at week 0. These receptors all come from a human donor with alopecia areata. Each CDR3 is given with its conserved first and last residue. The D gene is left open where the match is weak. Clone size is not always given. Where it is, it says once, few, many or a class for expanded clones.

j_call clone_size d_call v_call cdr3_aa cdr3_nt
TRBJ1-2 - TRBD1 TRBV29-1 CSVHAGRDRGYGYTF TGCAGCGTCCATGCAGGACGGGACAGGGGGTATGGCTACACCTTC
TRBJ1-2 - - TRBV29-1 CSTAGVDGYTF TGCAGCACCGCGGGAGTGGATGGCTACACCTTC
TRBJ2-2 - - TRBV5-1 CASSLTTGELFF TGCGCCAGCAGCCTCACGACCGGGGAGCTGTTTTTT
TRBJ2-5 - - TRBV7-2 CASRAGVETQYF TGTGCCAGCAGAGCAGGGGTGGAGACCCAGTACTTC
TRBJ2-5 - - TRBV11-3 CASSSWGSVGETQYF TGTGCCAGCAGCTCCTGGGGTAGCGTAGGGGAGACCCAGTACTTC
TRBJ1-6 few - TRBV4-1 CASSQDGGWSPLHF TGCGCCAGCAGCCAAGACGGCGGTTGGTCACCCCTCCACTTT
TRBJ1-6 - - TRBV30 CAWSWQEQSLHF TGTGCCTGGAGTTGGCAGGAGCAATCCCTCCACTTT
TRBJ1-2 - - TRBV4-2 CASSQDLPVSGGYTF TGTGCCAGCAGCCAAGATCTGCCCGTTTCTGGGGGCTACACCTTC
TRBJ1-4 few - TRBV7-9 CASSLNIEKLFF TGTGCCAGCAGCCTGAATATTGAAAAACTGTTTTTT
TRBJ2-3 - - TRBV4-2 CASSERNRDTQYF TGTGCCAGCAGCGAAAGAAATCGAGATACGCAGTATTTT
TRBJ2-1 - TRBD2 TRBV7-2 CASKSLAGRNNEQFF TGTGCCAGCAAATCACTAGCGGGGCGTAACAATGAGCAGTTCTTC
TRBJ1-4 few TRBD1 TRBV7-9 CASSSNRGNEKLFF TGTGCCAGCAGCTCCAACAGGGGTAATGAAAAACTGTTTTTT
TRBJ1-2 few TRBD1 TRBV27 CASSFRTGAGGYTF TGTGCCAGCAGTTTTCGGACAGGGGCAGGCGGCTACACCTTC
TRBJ2-7 - - TRBV30 CAWSVNLRGREQYF TGTGCCTGGAGTGTAAATTTGAGGGGCAGAGAGCAGTACTTC
TRBJ1-2 few - TRBV6-5 CASTAGQTYGYTF TGTGCCAGCACCGCCGGACAGACCTATGGCTACACCTTC
TRBJ2-6 few TRBD1 TRBV7-9 CASSLSPGQGANVLTF TGTGCCAGCAGCTTATCACCGGGACAGGGGGCCAACGTCCTGACTTTC
TRBJ2-5 - - TRBV19 CASSTLGGGETQYF TGTGCCAGTAGTACCCTGGGGGGCGGAGAGACCCAGTACTTC
TRBJ1-4 - TRBD1 TRBV6-5 CASSYSKGQHNEKLFF TGTGCCAGCAGTTACTCGAAGGGACAGCATAATGAAAAACTGTTTTTT
TRBJ2-2 - - TRBV27 CASTIFTGSDTGELFF TGTGCCAGCACCATATTCACAGGGTCCGACACCGGGGAGCTGTTTTTT
TRBJ1-2 - - TRBV11-2 CASSPYRADGYTF TGTGCCAGCAGCCCGTACAGGGCTGATGGCTACACCTTC
TRBJ1-6 - TRBD1 TRBV15 CATSRDGPGQANSPLHF TGTGCCACCAGCAGAGATGGACCGGGACAGGCTAATTCACCCCTCCACTTT
TRBJ1-5 - - TRBV7-9 CASSLATVNQPQHF TGTGCCAGCAGCTTAGCGACGGTCAATCAGCCCCAGCATTTT
TRBJ1-1 - TRBD1 TRBV9 CASSPSRDRGYEAFF TGTGCCAGCAGCCCTTCTCGGGACAGGGGCTATGAAGCTTTCTTT
TRBJ2-7 - - TRBV15 CATSSQGQRAEQYF TGTGCCACCAGCAGCCAAGGACAGAGGGCAGAGCAGTACTTC
TRBJ1-2 few - TRBV7-2 CASSLEQGGYGYTF TGTGCCAGCAGCTTAGAACAGGGAGGCTATGGCTACACCTTC
TRBJ1-1 - TRBD1 TRBV7-2 CASSLGQYTEAFF TGTGCCAGCAGCTTGGGACAGTACACTGAAGCTTTCTTT
TRBJ1-5 - - TRBV4-3 CASSQVWQNQPQHF TGCGCCAGCAGCCAAGTGTGGCAGAATCAGCCCCAGCATTTT
TRBJ2-3 - - TRBV5-1 CASSSLSARRTDTQYF TGCGCCAGCAGCTCCCTGTCAGCGAGGAGGACAGATACGCAGTATTTT
TRBJ1-1 - - TRBV29-1 CSVEGLANTEAFF TGCAGCGTTGAAGGATTGGCCAACACTGAAGCTTTCTTT
TRBJ1-3 - TRBD1 TRBV4-1 CASSPTQGAGNTIYF TGCGCCAGCAGCCCCACACAGGGGGCTGGAAACACCATATATTTT
TRBJ2-5 - TRBD2 TRBV5-1 CASSPGLAGGMGAQYF TGCGCCAGCAGCCCGGGACTAGCGGGGGGCATGGGGGCCCAGTACTTC
TRBJ2-7 - - TRBV30 CAWALGFSYEQYF TGTGCCTGGGCTCTAGGATTCTCCTACGAGCAGTACTTC
TRBJ2-5 few TRBD2 TRBV7-9 CASSFTGGETQYF TGTGCCAGCAGCTTTACGGGAGGAGAGACCCAGTACTTC
TRBJ1-1 few - TRBV14 CASSPLVTGTRAFF TGTGCCAGCAGCCCCCTAGTTACCGGGACAAGGGCTTTCTTT
TRBJ1-2 - - TRBV14 CASSQRRSGGYTF TGTGCCAGCAGCCAAAGACGGTCCGGTGGCTACACCTTC
TRBJ1-1 - - TRBV4-2 CASQDPNTEAFF TGTGCCAGCCAGGACCCGAACACTGAAGCTTTCTTT
TRBJ2-1 - - TRBV11-2 CASSPIGQTFNEQFF TGTGCCAGCAGTCCAATAGGACAGACCTTCAATGAGCAGTTCTTC
TRBJ1-1 - - TRBV30 CAWSEGTYEAFF TGTGCCTGGAGTGAGGGCACATATGAAGCTTTCTTT
TRBJ1-2 - TRBD1 TRBV20-1 CSAATGNGYTF TGCAGTGCGGCGACAGGGAACGGCTACACCTTC
TRBJ1-2 - - TRBV25-1 CASSDHGEGYTF TGTGCCAGCAGTGACCACGGAGAGGGCTACACCTTC
TRBJ2-7 few - TRBV25-1 CASRAPASYEQYF TGTGCCAGCAGGGCCCCGGCCTCCTACGAGCAGTACTTC
TRBJ1-5 - - TRBV19 CASSIVSQTRVSNQPQHF TGTGCCAGTAGTATAGTTTCACAGACGCGGGTTAGCAATCAGCCCCAGCATTTT
TRBJ2-1 - - TRBV7-2 CASSLWDSALGQFF TGTGCCAGCAGCTTATGGGACTCGGCCTTAGGGCAGTTCTTC
TRBJ2-7 - - TRBV5-1 CASSLDTPSYEQYF TGCGCCAGCAGCTTGGACACCCCCTCCTACGAGCAGTACTTC
TRBJ2-3 few - TRBV9 CASSGGVGSTDTQYF TGTGCCAGCAGCGGAGGAGTAGGGAGCACAGATACGCAGTATTTT
TRBJ1-2 - - TRBV30 CAWKPRGVDGYTF TGTGCCTGGAAACCGAGGGGCGTAGATGGCTACACCTTC
TRBJ1-6 - - TRBV29-1 CSVAQGGNNSPLHF TGCAGCGTTGCGCAAGGGGGTAATAATTCACCCCTCCACTTT
TRBJ1-5 - TRBD1 TRBV15 CATSSPMRDSGQPQHF TGTGCCACCAGCAGTCCCATGAGGGACAGCGGCCAGCCCCAGCATTTT
TRBJ2-4 - TRBD2 TRBV14 CASSQGSWDYNF TGTGCCAGCAGCCAAGGATCATGGGACTATAACTTC
TRBJ1-2 - - TRBV25-1 CASTAGYVYTF TGTGCCAGCACGGCAGGGTATGTGTACACCTTC
TRBJ2-2 - - TRBV13 CASSFNGGVTGELFF TGTGCCAGCAGCTTTAATGGGGGCGTCACCGGGGAGCTGTTTTTT
TRBJ2-1 - TRBD2 TRBV6-8 CASSHGLASYNEQFF TGTGCCAGCAGTCATGGACTAGCGAGTTACAATGAGCAGTTCTTC
TRBJ1-2 - - TRBV14 CASSQELNYGYTF TGTGCCAGCAGCCAAGAACTGAACTATGGCTACACCTTC
TRBJ2-3 - - TRBV18 CASSRDRSGEDTQYF TGTGCCAGCTCACGAGATCGCAGTGGGGAGGATACGCAGTATTTT
TRBJ2-3 - - TRBV20-1 CSALDKHTQYF TGCAGTGCATTGGACAAACATACGCAGTATTTT
TRBJ2-3 - - TRBV7-2 CASSLRWDTQYF TGTGCCAGCAGCTTAAGGTGGGATACGCAGTATTTT
TRBJ1-6 - TRBD1 TRBV4-3 CASSQESPGQGNSPLHF TGCGCCAGCAGCCAAGAGTCCCCGGGACAGGGGAATTCACCCCTCCACTTT
TRBJ2-5 - TRBD1 TRBV18 CASSAQGAETQYF TGTGCCAGCTCAGCACAGGGGGCGGAGACCCAGTACTTC
TRBJ1-6 few - TRBV5-1 CASSLEARQPNSPLHF TGCGCCAGCAGCTTGGAGGCACGACAACCGAATTCACCCCTCCACTTT
TRBJ2-1 few - TRBV4-3 CASSQEGGPYNEQFF TGCGCCAGCAGCCAAGAAGGGGGGCCCTACAATGAGCAGTTCTTC